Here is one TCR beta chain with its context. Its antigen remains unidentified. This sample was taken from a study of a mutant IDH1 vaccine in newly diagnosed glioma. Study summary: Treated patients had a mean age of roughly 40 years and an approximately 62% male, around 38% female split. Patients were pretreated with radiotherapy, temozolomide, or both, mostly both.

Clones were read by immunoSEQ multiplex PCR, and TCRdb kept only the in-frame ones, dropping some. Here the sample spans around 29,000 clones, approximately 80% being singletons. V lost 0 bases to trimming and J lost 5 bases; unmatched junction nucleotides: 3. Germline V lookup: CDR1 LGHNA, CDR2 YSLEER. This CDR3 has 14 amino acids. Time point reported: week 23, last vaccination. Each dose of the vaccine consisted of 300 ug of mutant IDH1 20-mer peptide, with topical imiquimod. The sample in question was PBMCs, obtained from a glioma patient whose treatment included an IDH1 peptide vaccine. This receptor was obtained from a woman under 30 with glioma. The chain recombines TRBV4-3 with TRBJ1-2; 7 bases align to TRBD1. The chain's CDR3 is CASSQDGTAYGYTF. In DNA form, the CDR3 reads TGCGCCAGCAGCCAAGACGGGACAGCATATGGCTACACCTTC.